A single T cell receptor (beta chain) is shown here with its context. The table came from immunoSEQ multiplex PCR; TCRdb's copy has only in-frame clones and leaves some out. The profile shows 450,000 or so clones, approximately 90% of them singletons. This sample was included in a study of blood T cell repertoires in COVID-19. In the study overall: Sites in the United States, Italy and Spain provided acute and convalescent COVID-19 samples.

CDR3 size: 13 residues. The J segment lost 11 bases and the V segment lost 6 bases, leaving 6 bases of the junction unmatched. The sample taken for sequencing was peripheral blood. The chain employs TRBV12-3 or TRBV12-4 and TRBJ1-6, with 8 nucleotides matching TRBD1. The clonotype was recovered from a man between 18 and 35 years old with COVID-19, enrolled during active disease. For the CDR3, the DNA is TGTGCCAGCAGCCCCGGGACAGGAACACCCCTCCACTTT. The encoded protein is CASSPGTGTPLHF.